A selection of T cell receptor beta chains follows, all from one sample in a study of blood T cell repertoires in COVID-19. The data were produced by immunoSEQ multiplex PCR, yet TCRdb's version contains in-frame clones alone and is incomplete. The sample records around 210,000 clones, roughly 90% being singletons. Sequencing used peripheral blood. The origin of the receptors is a woman between 70 and 85 years old with acute or convalescent COVID-19. Each CDR3 is given with its conserved first and last residue. D genes are given only for firm matches. Clone size is not always given. Where it is, it says once, few, many or a class for expanded clones.

clone size	D gene	V gene	J gene	CDR3 DNA	CDR3 protein
.	.	TRBV11-2	TRBJ1-1	TGTGCCTCGCGAAGGGGCGGTATGAACACTGAAGCTTTCTTT	CASRRGGMNTEAFF
.	.	TRBV3-1/TRBV3-2	TRBJ2-7	TGTGCCAGCAGCCAAGGTAAACAGGACCCCTCGTACTTC	CASSQGKQDPSYF
.	.	TRBV5-5	TRBJ2-7	TGTGCCAGCAGCTCCCTGAGTATCTACGAGCAGTACTTC	CASSSLSIYEQYF
.	.	TRBV29-1	TRBJ1-2	TGCAGCGTTGAGAGGCAGGGAATTGGGTATGGCTACACCTTC	CSVERQGIGYGYTF
few	TRBD1	TRBV2	TRBJ1-5	TGTGCCAGCACCTTAAGACAGGGGGCAGCTAGTCAGCCCCAGCATTTT	CASTLRQGAASQPQHF
.	TRBD1	TRBV5-8	TRBJ1-5	TGTGCCAGCAGGTCTACCGGGACAGGGAATCAGCCCCAGCATTTT	CASRSTGTGNQPQHF
few	.	TRBV19	TRBJ2-1	TGTGCCAGTAGTATAGCCCCTAGAGGGCGGGATGAGCAGTTCTTC	CASSIAPRGRDEQFF
.	.	TRBV18	TRBJ2-7	TGTGCCAGCTCACCCGCCCCGGGGAGCTCCTACGAGCAGTACTTC	CASSPAPGSSYEQYF
.	.	TRBV29-1	TRBJ2-7	TGCAGCGTTGGCAGGGGCCCGTACGAGCAGTACTTC	CSVGRGPYEQYF
once	.	TRBV6-2/TRBV6-3	TRBJ1-1	TGTGCCAGCAGTTACTCGACACCTCGGAACACTGAAGCTTTCTTT	CASSYSTPRNTEAFF
.	TRBD2	TRBV11-3	TRBJ2-7	TGTGCCAGCAGCGCGGGGGGGTCCTACGAGCAGTACTTC	CASSAGGSYEQYF
.	TRBD1	TRBV6-4	TRBJ1-2	TGTGCCAGCAGACTGACAGGGGGCGCTTATAACTATGGCTACACCTTC	CASRLTGGAYNYGYTF
.	TRBD1	TRBV18	TRBJ1-6	TGTGCCAGCTCACTATACCGGGACAGTTATTCACCCCTCCACTTT	CASSLYRDSYSPLHF
.	.	TRBV27	TRBJ2-7	TGTGCCAGCAAACTACAGGACCGGTCCTACGAGCAGTACTTC	CASKLQDRSYEQYF
.	.	TRBV12-3/TRBV12-4	TRBJ1-1	TGTGCCAGCAGAGGACAGCTGAACACTGAAGCTTTCTTT	CASRGQLNTEAFF
.	.	TRBV4-1	TRBJ1-5	TGCGCCAGCAGCCTCGGGGTCGGAGATCAGCCCCAGCATTTT	CASSLGVGDQPQHF
once	TRBD1	TRBV10-2	TRBJ2-5	TGCGCCAGCAGTGTTCATGGACAGGGTGTGACCCAGTACTTC	CASSVHGQGVTQYF
once	TRBD1	TRBV12-5	TRBJ1-4	TGTGCTAGTGGTTTGGCGGGACAGAATAATGAAAAACTGTTTTTT	CASGLAGQNNEKLFF
.	TRBD2	TRBV11-3	TRBJ2-2	TGTGCCAGCAGCTTGCGGGGGGCTAGCGGGACCGGGGAGCTGTTTTTT	CASSLRGASGTGELFF
.	TRBD1	TRBV10-3	TRBJ2-1	TGTGCCATCAACGGAGTTGCGGGACAGGGGGACAATGAGCAGTTCTTC	CAINGVAGQGDNEQFF
.	.	TRBV2	TRBJ1-4	TGTGCCAGCAGTTTACAAGCTAATGAAAAACTGTTTTTT	CASSLQANEKLFF
.	.	TRBV2	TRBJ2-5	TGTGCCAGCAGTGGCCAGGTCCAAGAGACCCAGTACTTC	CASSGQVQETQYF
.	.	TRBV4-3	TRBJ1-1	TGCGCCAGCAGCCAAGTGATCGGGGTCGACAGGATCGGGACTGAAGCTTTCTTT	CASSQVIGVDRIGTEAFF
.	.	TRBV28	TRBJ1-5	TGTGCCAGCAGTTTATCAAGCAATCAGCCCCAGCATTTT	CASSLSSNQPQHF
.	.	TRBV5-8	TRBJ1-2	TGTGCCAGCAGCTTGATGGCGACAGCGCGCTACACCTTC	CASSLMATARYTF
.	.	TRBV28	TRBJ2-2	TGTGCCAGCGTCAGAGGAGGGGAGAGGGAGCTGTTTTTT	CASVRGGERELFF
.	TRBD1	TRBV7-3	TRBJ2-7	TGTGCCAGCGGACAGGGGGCGACTTCGAACGAGCAGTACTTC	CASGQGATSNEQYF
.	TRBD1	TRBV19	TRBJ2-7	TGTGCCAGTAGTAGCGTCGGGACAGGGGGCGGCTACGAGCAGTACTTC	CASSSVGTGGGYEQYF
once	.	TRBV28	TRBJ1-1	TGTGCCAGCAGTTTTCGGAGGGGCACTGAAGCTTTCTTT	CASSFRRGTEAFF
.	TRBD1	TRBV20-1	TRBJ1-5	TGCAGTGCTAGTCCCGGACAGGGTTTTCATCAGCCCCAGCATTTT	CSASPGQGFHQPQHF
few	.	TRBV7-6	TRBJ1-3	TGTGCCAGCAGCTTACAGGGCGGAACTGGAAACACCATATATTTT	CASSLQGGTGNTIYF
.	.	TRBV5-1	TRBJ2-3	TGCGCCAGCAGCTTAGGGTCCACAGGGTCCTCACGTCGGGATACGCAGTATTTT	CASSLGSTGSSRRDTQYF
.	.	TRBV18	TRBJ2-7	TGTGCCAGCTCACCACTCCAGTCCAGGGGGGACGAGCAGTACTTC	CASSPLQSRGDEQYF